This T cell receptor beta chain derives from a study of T cell repertoires in cytomegalovirus infection. Findings of the study overall: Individuals carrying CMV plus the relevant HLA were identified by cumulative frequency of public TCR beta families. The response measured ex vivo was dominated by TCR beta clonotypes (HLA-C-restricted and CMV-specific).

Trimming cost V 4 bases and J 10 bases; bases outside gene matches: 5. The CDR3 is 12 residues long. The germline CDR1 and CDR2 sequences are SGHTA and FQGNSA. MiXCR, run by TCRdb on the reads, gives a single entry per CDR3 protein. The sample comprises some 200,000 distinct CDR3 sequences, around 20% of which are singletons, and around 2.7% rests with the top ten. This clonotype was seen a handful of times. The antigen remains undetermined. The receptor's source is a human donor in good health (CMV status not recorded). Some clones in this sample may be carry-over from other donors' samples. The chain has TRBV7-2 and TRBJ1-2; 8 nucleotides agree with TRBD1. Sequencing was performed on PBMCs. The chain's CDR3 is CASSWGQDPYTF. CDR3 in DNA: TGTGCCAGCAGCTGGGGACAGGACCCCTACACCTTC. The variable domain in full, completed from reference TRBV7-2 and TRBJ1-2, reads GAGVSQSPSNKVTEKGKDVELRCDPISGHTALYWYRQSLGQGLEFLIYFQGNSAPDKSGLPSDRFSAERTGGSVSTLTIQRTQQEDSAVYLCASSWGQDPYTFGSGTRLTVV.